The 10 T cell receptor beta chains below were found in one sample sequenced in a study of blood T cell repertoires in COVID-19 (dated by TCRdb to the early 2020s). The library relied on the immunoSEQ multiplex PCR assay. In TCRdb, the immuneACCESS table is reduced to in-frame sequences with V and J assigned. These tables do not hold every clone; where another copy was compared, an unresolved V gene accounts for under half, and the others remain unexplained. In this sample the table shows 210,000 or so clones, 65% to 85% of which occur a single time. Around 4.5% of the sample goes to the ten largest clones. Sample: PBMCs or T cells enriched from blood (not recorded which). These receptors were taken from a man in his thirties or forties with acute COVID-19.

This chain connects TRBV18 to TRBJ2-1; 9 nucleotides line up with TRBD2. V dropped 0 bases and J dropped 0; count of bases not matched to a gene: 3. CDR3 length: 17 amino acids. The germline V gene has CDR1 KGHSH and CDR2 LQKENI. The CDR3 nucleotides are TGTGCCAGCTCACCACCGAGCGGGGGGAGCTCCTACAATGAGCAGTTCTTC. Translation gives CASSPPSGGSSYNEQFF.

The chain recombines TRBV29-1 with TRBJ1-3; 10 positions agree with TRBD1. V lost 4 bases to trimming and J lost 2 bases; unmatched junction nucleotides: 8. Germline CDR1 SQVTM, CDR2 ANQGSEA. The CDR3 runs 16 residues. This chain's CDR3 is CSVVGTGEVPGNTIYF. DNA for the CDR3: TGCAGCGTTGTCGGGACAGGGGAAGTTCCTGGAAACACCATATATTTT.

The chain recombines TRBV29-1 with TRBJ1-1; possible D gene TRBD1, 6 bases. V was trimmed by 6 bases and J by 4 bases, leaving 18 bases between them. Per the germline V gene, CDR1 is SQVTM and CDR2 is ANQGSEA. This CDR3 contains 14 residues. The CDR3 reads CSVTGTIGTTEAFF. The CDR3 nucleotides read TGCAGCGTGACTGGGACAATCGGTACCACTGAAGCTTTCTTT.

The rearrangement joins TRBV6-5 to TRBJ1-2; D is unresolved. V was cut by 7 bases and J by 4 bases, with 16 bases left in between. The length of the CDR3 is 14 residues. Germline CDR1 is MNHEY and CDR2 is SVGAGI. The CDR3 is CASTRLTTGYGYTF. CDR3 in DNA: TGTGCCAGCACCCGATTAACTACTGGCTATGGCTACACCTTC.

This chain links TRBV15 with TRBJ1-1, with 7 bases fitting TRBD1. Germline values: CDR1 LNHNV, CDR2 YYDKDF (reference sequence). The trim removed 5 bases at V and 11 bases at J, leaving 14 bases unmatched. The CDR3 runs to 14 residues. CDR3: CATSPSQGGLDAFF. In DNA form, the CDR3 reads TGTGCCACCAGCCCAAGCCAGGGGGGACTGGACGCTTTCTTT.

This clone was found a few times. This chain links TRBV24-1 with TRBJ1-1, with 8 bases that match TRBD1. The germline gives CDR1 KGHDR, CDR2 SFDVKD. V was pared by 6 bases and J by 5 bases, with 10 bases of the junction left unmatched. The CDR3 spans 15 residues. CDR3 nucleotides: TGTGCCACCAGTTCCTCTGGACAGGGACGGACTGAAGCTTTCTTT. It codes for CATSSSGQGRTEAFF.

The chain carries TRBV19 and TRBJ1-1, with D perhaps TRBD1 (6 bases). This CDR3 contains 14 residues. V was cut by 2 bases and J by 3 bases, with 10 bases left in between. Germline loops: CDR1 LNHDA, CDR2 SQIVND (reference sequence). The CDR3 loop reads CASSIRGGDTEAFF. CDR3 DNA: TGTGCCAGTAGTATACGAGGGGGGGACACTGAAGCTTTCTTT. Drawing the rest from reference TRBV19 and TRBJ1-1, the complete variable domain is DGGITQSPKYLFRKEGQNVTLSCEQNLNHDAMYWYRQDPGQGLRLIYYSQIVNDFQKGDIAEGYSVSREKKESFPLTVTSAQKNPTAFYLCASSIRGGDTEAFFGQGTRLTVV.

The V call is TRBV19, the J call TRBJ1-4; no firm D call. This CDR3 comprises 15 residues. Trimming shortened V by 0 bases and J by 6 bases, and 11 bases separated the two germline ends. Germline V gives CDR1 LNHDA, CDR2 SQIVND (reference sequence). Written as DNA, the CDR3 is TGTGCCAGTAGTATAGATCTATTCGGGGATGAAAAACTGTTTTTT. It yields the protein CASSIDLFGDEKLFF.

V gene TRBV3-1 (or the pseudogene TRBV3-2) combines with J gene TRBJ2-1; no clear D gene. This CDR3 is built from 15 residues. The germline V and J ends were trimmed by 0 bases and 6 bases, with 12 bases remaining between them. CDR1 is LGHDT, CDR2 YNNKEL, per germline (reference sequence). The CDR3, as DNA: TGTGCCAGCAGCCAAGATGCCAGGTGGGCCAATGAGCAGTTCTTC. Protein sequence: CASSQDARWANEQFF.

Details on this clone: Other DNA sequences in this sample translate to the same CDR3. The CDR3 bases are TGTGCCAGCAGCCCTGACAGCTACGAGCAGTACTTC. Translating it yields CASSPDSYEQYF. This chain uses TRBV11-2 with TRBJ2-7; perhaps TRBD1 as D (5 bases). The CDR3 is made up of 12 amino acids. Trimming removed 5 bases at V and 3 bases at J, with 8 bases between. CDR1 is SGHAT and CDR2 is FQNNGV in the germline V gene.